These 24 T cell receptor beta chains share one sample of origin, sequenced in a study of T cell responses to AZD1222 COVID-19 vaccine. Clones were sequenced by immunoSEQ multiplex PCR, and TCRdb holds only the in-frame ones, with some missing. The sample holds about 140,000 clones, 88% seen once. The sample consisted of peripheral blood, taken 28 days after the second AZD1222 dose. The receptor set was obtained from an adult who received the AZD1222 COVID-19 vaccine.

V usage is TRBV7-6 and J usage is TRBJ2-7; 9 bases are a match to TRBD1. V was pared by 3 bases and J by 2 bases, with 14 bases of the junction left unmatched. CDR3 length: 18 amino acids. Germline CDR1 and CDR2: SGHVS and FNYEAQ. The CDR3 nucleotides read TGTGCCAGCAGCTTTCCGGTTACCACAGGGGGCGATCCCTACGAGCAGTACTTC. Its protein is CASSFPVTTGGDPYEQYF.

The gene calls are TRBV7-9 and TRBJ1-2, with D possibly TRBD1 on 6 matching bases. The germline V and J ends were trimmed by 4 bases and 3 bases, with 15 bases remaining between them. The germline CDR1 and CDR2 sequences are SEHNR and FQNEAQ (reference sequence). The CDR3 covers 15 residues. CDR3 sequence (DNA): TGTGCCAGCAGCTCCGGGCGACAGGACCACTATGGCTACACCTTC. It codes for CASSSGRQDHYGYTF. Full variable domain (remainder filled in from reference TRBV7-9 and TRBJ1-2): DTGVSQNPRHKITKRGQNVTFRCDPISEHNRLYWYRQTLGQGPEFLTYFQNEAQLEKSRLLSDRFSAERPKGSFSTLEIQRTEQGDSAMYLCASSSGRQDHYGYTFGSGTRLTVV.

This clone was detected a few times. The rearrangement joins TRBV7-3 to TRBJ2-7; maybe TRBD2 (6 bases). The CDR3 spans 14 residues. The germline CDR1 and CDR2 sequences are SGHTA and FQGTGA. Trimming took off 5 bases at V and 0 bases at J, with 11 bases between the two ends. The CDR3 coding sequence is TGTGCCAGCAGCCGTGGAGGGAACTCCTACGAGCAGTACTTC. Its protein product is CASSRGGNSYEQYF.

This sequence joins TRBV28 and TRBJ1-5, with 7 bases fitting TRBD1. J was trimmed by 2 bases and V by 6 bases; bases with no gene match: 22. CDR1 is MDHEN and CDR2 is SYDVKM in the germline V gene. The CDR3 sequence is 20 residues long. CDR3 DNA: TGTGCCAGCAGGTTAACTTCCGGGACAGTGGGCCGAGGTGGCAATCAGCCCCAGCATTTT. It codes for CASRLTSGTVGRGGNQPQHF. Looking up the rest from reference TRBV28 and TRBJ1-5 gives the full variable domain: DVKVTQSSRYLVKRTGEKVFLECVQDMDHENMFWYRQDPGLGLRLIYFSYDVKMKEKGDIPEGYSVSREKKERFSLILESASTNQTSMYLCASRLTSGTVGRGGNQPQHFGDGTRLSIL.

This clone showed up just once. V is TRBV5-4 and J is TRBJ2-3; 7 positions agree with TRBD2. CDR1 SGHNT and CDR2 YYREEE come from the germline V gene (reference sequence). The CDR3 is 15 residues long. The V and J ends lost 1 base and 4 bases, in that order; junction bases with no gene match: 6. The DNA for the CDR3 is TGTGCCAGCAGCTTGAGAACGGGAGGCTCAGATACGCAGTATTTT. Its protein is CASSLRTGGSDTQYF.

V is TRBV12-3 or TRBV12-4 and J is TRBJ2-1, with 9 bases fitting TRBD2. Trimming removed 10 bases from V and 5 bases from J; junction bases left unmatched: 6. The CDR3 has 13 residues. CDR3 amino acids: CATNLAGDNEQFF. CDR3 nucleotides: TGTGCCACCAATTTAGCGGGGGACAATGAGCAGTTCTTC.

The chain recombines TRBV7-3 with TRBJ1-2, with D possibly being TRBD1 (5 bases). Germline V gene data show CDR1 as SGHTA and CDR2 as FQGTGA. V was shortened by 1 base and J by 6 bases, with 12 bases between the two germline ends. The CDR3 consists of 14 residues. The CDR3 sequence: CASSLMGQGHGYTF. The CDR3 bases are TGTGCCAGCAGCTTAATGGGCCAGGGTCATGGCTACACCTTC.

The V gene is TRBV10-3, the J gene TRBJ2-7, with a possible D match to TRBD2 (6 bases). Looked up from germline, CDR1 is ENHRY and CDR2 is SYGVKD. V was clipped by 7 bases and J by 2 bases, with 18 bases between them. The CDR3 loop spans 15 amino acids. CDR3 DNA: TGTGCCATCAATCCCGGGACTTTGGTAACCTACGAGCAGTACTTC. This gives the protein CAINPGTLVTYEQYF.

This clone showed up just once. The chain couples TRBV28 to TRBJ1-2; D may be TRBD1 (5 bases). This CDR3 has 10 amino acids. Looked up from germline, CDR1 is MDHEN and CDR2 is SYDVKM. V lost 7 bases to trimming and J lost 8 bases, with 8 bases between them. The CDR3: CASKGSGYTF. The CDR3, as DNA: TGTGCCAGCAAGGGGTCCGGCTACACCTTC.

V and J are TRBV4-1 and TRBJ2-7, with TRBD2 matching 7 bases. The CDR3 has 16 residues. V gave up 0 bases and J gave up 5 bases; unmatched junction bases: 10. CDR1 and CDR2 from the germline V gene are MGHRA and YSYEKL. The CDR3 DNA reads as TGCGCCAGCAGCCAAGAGGGTGGCGGGAGCCTCCACGAGCAGTACTTC. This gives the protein CASSQEGGGSLHEQYF.

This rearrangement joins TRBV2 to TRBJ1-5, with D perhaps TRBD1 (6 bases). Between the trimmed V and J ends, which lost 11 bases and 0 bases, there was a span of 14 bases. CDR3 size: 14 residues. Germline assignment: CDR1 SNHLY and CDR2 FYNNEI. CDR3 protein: CASVRGDSNQPQHF. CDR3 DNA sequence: TGTGCCTCGGTTAGGGGGGATAGCAATCAGCCCCAGCATTTT.

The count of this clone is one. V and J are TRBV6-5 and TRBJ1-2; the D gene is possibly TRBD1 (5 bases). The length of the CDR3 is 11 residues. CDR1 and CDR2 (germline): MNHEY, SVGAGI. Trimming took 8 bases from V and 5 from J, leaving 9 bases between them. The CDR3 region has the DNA TGTGCCAGCTCGAGGGGTTATGGCTACACCTTC. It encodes CASSRGYGYTF.

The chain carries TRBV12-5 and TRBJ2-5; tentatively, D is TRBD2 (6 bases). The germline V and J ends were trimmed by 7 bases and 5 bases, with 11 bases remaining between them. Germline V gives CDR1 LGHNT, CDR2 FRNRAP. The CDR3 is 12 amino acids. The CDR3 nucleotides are TGTGCTAGTGCTAGGGAGGTGGAGACCCAGTACTTC. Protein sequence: CASAREVETQYF.

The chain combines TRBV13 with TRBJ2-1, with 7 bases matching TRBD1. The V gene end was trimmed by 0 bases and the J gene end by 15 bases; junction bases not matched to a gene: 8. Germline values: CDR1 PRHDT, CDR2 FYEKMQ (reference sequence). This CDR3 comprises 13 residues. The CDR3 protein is CASSLGLGQELFF. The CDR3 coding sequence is TGTGCCAGCAGCTTAGGCCTTGGACAGGAGTTGTTCTTC.

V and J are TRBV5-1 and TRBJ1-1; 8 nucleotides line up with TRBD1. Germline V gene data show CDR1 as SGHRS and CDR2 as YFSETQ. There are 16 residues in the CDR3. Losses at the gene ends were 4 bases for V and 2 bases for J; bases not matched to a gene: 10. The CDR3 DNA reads TGCGCCAGCAGCCTACTCCCGGACAGGGCTAACACTGAAGCTTTCTTT. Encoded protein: CASSLLPDRANTEAFF.

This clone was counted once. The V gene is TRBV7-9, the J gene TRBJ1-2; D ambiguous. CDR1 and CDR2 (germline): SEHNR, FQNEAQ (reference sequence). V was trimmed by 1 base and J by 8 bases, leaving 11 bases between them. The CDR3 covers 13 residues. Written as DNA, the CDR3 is TGTGCCAGCAGCTTAGAGGAGTGGTCCGGCTACACCTTC. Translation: CASSLEEWSGYTF.

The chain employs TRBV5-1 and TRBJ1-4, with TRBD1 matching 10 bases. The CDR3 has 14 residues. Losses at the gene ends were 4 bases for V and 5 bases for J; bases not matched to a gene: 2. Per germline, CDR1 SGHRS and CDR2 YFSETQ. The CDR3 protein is CASSQTGGNEKLFF. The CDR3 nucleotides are TGCGCCAGCAGCCAGACAGGGGGCAATGAAAAACTGTTTTTT.

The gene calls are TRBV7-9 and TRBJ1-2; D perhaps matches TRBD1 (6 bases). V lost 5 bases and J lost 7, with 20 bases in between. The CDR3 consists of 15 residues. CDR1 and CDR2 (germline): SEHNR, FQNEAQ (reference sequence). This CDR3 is CASSNWGQDEVGYTF. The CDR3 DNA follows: TGTGCCAGCAGCAACTGGGGGCAAGATGAAGTTGGCTACACCTTC.

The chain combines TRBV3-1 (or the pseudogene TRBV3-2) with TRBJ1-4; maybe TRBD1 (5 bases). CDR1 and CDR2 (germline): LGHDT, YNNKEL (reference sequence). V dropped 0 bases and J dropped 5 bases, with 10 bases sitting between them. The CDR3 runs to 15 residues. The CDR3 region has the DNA TGTGCCAGCAGCCAAGATGGGGGGAAAAATGAAAAACTGTTTTTT. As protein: CASSQDGGKNEKLFF.

The CDR3 is CASSRDRPYEQYF. Here the CDR3 DNA reads TGTGCCAGCAGCCGGGACCGACCCTACGAGCAGTACTTC. The V call is TRBV11-2, the J call TRBJ2-7; D is perhaps TRBD1 or TRBD2 (5 bases each). Germline assignment: CDR1 SGHAT and CDR2 FQNNGV. The CDR3 length is 13 residues. V was cut by 5 bases and J by 2 bases, with 10 bases left in between.

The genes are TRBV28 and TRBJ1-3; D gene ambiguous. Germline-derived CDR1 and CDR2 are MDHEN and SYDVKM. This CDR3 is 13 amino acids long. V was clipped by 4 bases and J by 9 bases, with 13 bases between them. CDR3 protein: CASSSPERGTIYF. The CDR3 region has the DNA TGTGCCAGCAGTTCCCCGGAACGAGGCACCATATATTTT. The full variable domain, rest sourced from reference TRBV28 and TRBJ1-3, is DVKVTQSSRYLVKRTGEKVFLECVQDMDHENMFWYRQDPGLGLRLIYFSYDVKMKEKGDIPEGYSVSREKKERFSLILESASTNQTSMYLCASSSPERGTIYFGEGSWLTVV.

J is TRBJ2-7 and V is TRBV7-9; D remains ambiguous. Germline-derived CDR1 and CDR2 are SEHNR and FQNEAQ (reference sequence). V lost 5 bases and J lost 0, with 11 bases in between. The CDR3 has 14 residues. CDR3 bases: TGTGCCAGCAGCATATGGGGTACCTCCTACGAGCAGTACTTC. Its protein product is CASSIWGTSYEQYF.

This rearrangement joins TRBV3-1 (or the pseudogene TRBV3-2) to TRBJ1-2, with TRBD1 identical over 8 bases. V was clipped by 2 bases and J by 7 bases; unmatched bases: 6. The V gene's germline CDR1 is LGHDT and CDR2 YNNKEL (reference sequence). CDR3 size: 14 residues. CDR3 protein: CASSQRGQGGGYTF. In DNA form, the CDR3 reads TGTGCCAGCAGCCAACGTGGACAGGGCGGTGGCTACACCTTC.

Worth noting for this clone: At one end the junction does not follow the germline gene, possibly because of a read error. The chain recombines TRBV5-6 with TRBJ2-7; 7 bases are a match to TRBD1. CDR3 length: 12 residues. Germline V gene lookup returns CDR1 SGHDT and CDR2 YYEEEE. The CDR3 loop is CASSLGDRAVGF. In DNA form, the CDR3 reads TGTGCCAGCAGCTTAGGAGACAGGGCTGTGGGCTTC.